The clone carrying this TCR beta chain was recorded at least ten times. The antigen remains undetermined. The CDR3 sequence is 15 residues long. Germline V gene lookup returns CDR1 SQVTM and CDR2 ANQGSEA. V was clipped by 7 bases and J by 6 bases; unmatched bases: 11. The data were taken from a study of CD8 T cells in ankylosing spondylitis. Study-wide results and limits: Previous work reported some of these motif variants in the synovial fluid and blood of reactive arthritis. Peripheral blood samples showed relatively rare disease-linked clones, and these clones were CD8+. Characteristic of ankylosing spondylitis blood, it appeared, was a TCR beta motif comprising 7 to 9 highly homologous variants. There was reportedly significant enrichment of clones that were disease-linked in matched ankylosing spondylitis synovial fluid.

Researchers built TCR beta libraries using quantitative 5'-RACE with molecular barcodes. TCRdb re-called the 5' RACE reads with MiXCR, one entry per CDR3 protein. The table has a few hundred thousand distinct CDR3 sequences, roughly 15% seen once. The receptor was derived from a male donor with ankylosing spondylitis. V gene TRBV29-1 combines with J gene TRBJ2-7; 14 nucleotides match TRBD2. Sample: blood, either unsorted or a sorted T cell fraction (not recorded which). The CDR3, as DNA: TGCAGCGCCGGGACTAGCGGGAGTTTTACCTCCGAGCAGTACTTC. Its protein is CSAGTSGSFTSEQYF.